The following is a T cell receptor (beta chain) sequence with its context. Per the original methods: Estimated nucleated cell counts came from reference gene primer amplification. Produced via immunoSEQ multiplex PCR; TCRdb's table is partial and in-frame only. V and J calls and clone size are given by that table; D and trimming were obtained from the DNA. The top ten clones hold 1.9% of a sample with fewer than 250,000 clones, about 80% of them seen once. The data belong to a study of blood T cell repertoires in COVID-19. About the research overall: The cDNA or gDNA used as material had been derived from T cells, B-cell-depleted T cells, or PBMCs.

The V gene's germline CDR1 is SEHNR and CDR2 FQNEAQ (reference sequence). After removal of 5 bases from V and 3 bases from J, the junction contained 5 bases not matched to a gene. The CDR3 consists of 14 residues. Material for sequencing was peripheral blood. J is TRBJ1-1 and V is TRBV7-9; TRBD1 agrees at 8 bases. This clonotype was obtained from a woman older than 75 with acute or convalescent COVID-19. The CDR3 loop reads CASSHRGEDTEAFF. The DNA for the CDR3 is TGTGCCAGCAGCCACAGGGGGGAGGACACTGAAGCTTTCTTT.